This TCR beta chain originates from a study of T cells in Graves' hyperthyroidism and ophthalmopathy. RNA transcripts served as the template for amplifying TCR beta CDR3 regions. HTBI primers were the set used in a first-round RT-PCR of the TCR CDR3. TCRdb independently ran MiXCR on the multiplex PCR reads; one entry per CDR3 protein. The table has under 450,000 distinct CDR3 sequences, around 14% seen once. This clonotype was detected a few times. The antigen is not known. Exclusion criteria comprised uncontrolled infection, other autoimmune disease, pregnancy or lactation. J lost 4 bases, V lost 11 bases, and 9 bases had no gene match. Germline-derived CDR1 and CDR2 are LNHDA and SQIVND (reference sequence). This CDR3 spans 13 amino acids. Study-wide results and caveats: Stable hyperthyroidism and ophthalmopathy were separated using 13 V-J signatures.

This sequence originates from a woman in her late teens or twenties with Graves' hyperthyroidism. The chain combines TRBV19 with TRBJ1-1, with 8 bases fitting TRBD1. Sequenced material: blood. The CDR3 here is CASDRGVITEAFF. The CDR3 bases are TGTGCCTCCGACAGGGGTGTTATCACTGAAGCTTTCTTT.